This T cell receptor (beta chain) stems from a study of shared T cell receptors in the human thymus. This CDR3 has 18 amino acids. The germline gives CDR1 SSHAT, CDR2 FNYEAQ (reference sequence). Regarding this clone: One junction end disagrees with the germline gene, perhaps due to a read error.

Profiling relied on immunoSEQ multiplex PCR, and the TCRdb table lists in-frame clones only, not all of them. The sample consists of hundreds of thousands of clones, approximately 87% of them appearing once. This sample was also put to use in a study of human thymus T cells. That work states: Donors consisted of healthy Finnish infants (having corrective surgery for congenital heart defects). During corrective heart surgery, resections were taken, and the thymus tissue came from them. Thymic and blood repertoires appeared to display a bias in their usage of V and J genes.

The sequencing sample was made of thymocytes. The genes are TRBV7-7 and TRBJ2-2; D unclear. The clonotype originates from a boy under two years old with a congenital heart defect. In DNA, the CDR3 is TGTGCTAGCAGCTCCCCCAGTATACCGGGTTGGGACACCGGGGAGCTGTTTTTT. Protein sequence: CASSSPSIPGWDTGELFF.